This T cell receptor beta chain was recorded in a study of CD8 T cells in Susac syndrome. This clonotype has a handful of counts. TEMRA cells were FACS-enriched, with CD8+ and CD4+ T cells isolated negatively. The length of the CDR3 is 12 residues. CDR1 and CDR2 (germline): SEHNR, FQNEAQ (reference sequence). V shed 7 bases and J shed 2 bases, with 9 bases lying between them. An input of roughly 0.45 to 1 ug of RNA was subjected to reverse transcription using random hexamers. The immunoSEQ assay covered 54 Vbeta and 13 Jbeta segments for CDR3. TCRdb called the immunoSEQ multiplex PCR reads again in MiXCR, with one record for every CDR3 protein. The sample holds 20,000 to 25,000 distinct CDR3 sequences, 85% to 95% seen once.

This sequence was found in a human donor in good health. The rearrangement joins TRBV7-9 to TRBJ2-7; D gene ambiguous. What was sequenced was CD8+ T cells from PBMCs. This CDR3 reads CASIKSAYEQYF. The DNA of the CDR3 is TGTGCCAGCATCAAGTCGGCCTACGAGCAGTACTTC.